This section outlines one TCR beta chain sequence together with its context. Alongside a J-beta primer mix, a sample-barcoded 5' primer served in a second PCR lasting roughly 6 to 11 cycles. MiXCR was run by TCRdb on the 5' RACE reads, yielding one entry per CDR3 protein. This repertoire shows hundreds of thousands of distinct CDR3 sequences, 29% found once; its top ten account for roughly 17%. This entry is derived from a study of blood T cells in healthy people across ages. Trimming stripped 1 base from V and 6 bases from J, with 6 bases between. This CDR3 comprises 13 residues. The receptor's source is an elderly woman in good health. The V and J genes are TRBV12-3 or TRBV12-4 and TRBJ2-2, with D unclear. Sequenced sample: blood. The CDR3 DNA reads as TGTGCCAGCAGTTTAGGGAAGGCCGGGGAGCTGTTTTTT. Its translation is CASSLGKAGELFF.